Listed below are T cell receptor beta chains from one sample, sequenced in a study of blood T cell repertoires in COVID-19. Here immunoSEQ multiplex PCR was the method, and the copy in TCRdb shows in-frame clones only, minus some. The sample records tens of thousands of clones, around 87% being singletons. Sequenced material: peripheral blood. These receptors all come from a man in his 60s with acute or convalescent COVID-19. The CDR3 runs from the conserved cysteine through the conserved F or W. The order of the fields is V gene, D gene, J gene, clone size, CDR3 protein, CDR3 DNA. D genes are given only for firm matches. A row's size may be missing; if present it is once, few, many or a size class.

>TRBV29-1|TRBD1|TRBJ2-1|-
CSVFGQGARTEQFF
TGCAGCGTTTTCGGACAGGGGGCGCGTACTGAGCAGTTCTTC
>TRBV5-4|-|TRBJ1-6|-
CASSTDSSYNSPLHF
TGTGCCAGCAGCACGGACAGCTCCTATAATTCACCCCTCCACTTT
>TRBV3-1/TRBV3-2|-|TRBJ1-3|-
CASSQVQGSGNTIYF
TGTGCCAGCAGCCAAGTACAGGGTTCCGGAAACACCATATATTTT
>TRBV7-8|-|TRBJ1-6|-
CASSLAGAGNSPLHF
TGTGCCAGCAGCTTAGCGGGGGCAGGGAATTCACCCCTCCACTTT
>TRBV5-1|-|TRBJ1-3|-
CASRTESGNTIYF
TGCGCCAGCAGAACGGAGTCTGGAAACACCATATATTTT
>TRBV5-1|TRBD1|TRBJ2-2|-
CASSLLGDSRSRNTGELFF
TGCGCCAGCAGCTTGTTGGGGGACAGCAGGAGCCGGAACACCGGGGAGCTGTTTTTT
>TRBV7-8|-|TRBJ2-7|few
CASSLSFYEQYF
TGTGCCAGCAGCCTTTCGTTCTACGAGCAGTACTTC
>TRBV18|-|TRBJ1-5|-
CASSPVPSQPQHF
TGTGCCAGCTCACCAGTCCCCAGTCAGCCCCAGCATTTT
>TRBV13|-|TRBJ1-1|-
CASSLGAQNTEAFF
TGTGCCAGCAGCTTAGGGGCACAGAACACTGAAGCTTTCTTT
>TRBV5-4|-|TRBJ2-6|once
CASSHGQYGANVLTF
TGTGCCAGCAGCCACGGACAGTATGGGGCCAACGTCCTGACTTTC
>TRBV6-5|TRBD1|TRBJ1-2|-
CASSSGTGTGGYTF
TGTGCCAGCAGTTCCGGGACAGGGACGGGTGGCTACACCTTC